This T cell receptor beta chain came from a study of cytomegalovirus exposure and HLA in healthy donors. Primers: 60 Vbeta forward and 13 Jbeta reverse. The method was immunoSEQ multiplex PCR; TCRdb's version includes in-frame clones alone and lacks a portion of them. The sample includes about 210,000 clones, about 80% of them seen just once. CDR3 length: 16 residues. CDR1 and CDR2 (germline): SGHNT, YYREEE (reference sequence). Trimming cost V 1 base and J 0 bases, with 11 bases left between them. The sequencing sample was made of PBMCs. This sequence originates from a man aged 35 to 55 in good health and CMV-seropositive. The rearrangement links TRBV5-4 to TRBJ2-1; D remains ambiguous. The CDR3 here is CASSLSGGSSYNEQFF. The CDR3 DNA sequence: TGTGCCAGCAGCTTGTCTGGCGGTAGCTCCTACAATGAGCAGTTCTTC.